A few counts support the clone carrying this T cell receptor (beta chain). Its antigen is as yet unknown. TCRdb itself ran the reads through MiXCR, one entry per CDR3 protein. The sample lists approximately 1,500 distinct CDR3 sequences; roughly 12% were seen once. Germline CDR1 is SGHDT and CDR2 is YYEEEE. V was shortened by 5 bases and J by 5 bases, with 10 bases between the two germline ends. This CDR3 has 12 residues. This entry comes from a study of liver allograft versus peripheral blood T cells. Study details: Within transplanted livers, the T cell receptor repertoires were examined and compared against the repertoires present in the peripheral blood of liver transplant recipients.

The study's findings and limits: There were reportedly differences between T cell receptor repertoires inside liver allografts and those in peripheral blood.

This chain links TRBV5-6 with TRBJ1-1, with D unresolved. The source is a human patient who had a liver transplant. Some T cells may trace back to the graft donor. The CDR3 DNA sequence: TGTGCCAGCAGAGGCGGGTATACTGAAGCTTTCTTT. As protein: CASRGGYTEAFF.